Below are 5 T cell receptor beta chains sequenced from a single sample in a study of blood T cell repertoires in COVID-19. Clones were sequenced by immunoSEQ multiplex PCR, and TCRdb holds only the in-frame ones, with some missing. The sample lists some 170,000 clones, roughly 89% occurring once. The specimen sequenced was peripheral blood. These TCRs come from a woman aged 45-59 years with acute or convalescent COVID-19.

V is TRBV10-1 and J is TRBJ2-7; a possible D gene is TRBD1 (5 bases). Germline V gives CDR1 WNHNN, CDR2 SYGVQD (reference sequence). The V end lost 5 bases, the J end lost 9 bases, and 26 bases lay between the germline ends. The CDR3 totals 16 residues. The CDR3 spells CASSFPPGLSQVRQYF. As DNA, the CDR3 is TGCGCCAGCAGTTTCCCCCCAGGGCTGTCGCAGGTTAGGCAGTACTTC.

The V and J genes are TRBV7-9 and TRBJ2-2; D may be TRBD1 (5 bases). The V end was cut by 5 bases, the J end by 9 bases, with 13 bases between. Germline V CDR1 and CDR2: SEHNR, FQNEAQ (reference sequence). CDR3 length: 13 amino acids. CDR3 nucleotides: TGTGCCAGCAGCCCTAGACAGCTTCGGGAGCTGTTTTTT. Amino acids: CASSPRQLRELFF.

The chain couples TRBV3-1 (or the pseudogene TRBV3-2) to TRBJ1-2; possibly TRBD1 for D (6 bases). Looked up from germline, CDR1 is LGHDT and CDR2 is YNNKEL (reference sequence). The CDR3 is 16 residues long. Trimming pared 1 base from V and 2 bases from J, leaving 14 bases between. The CDR3 DNA follows: TGTGCCAGCAGCCAAGTCGACAGGACCACCAACTATGGCTACACCTTC. Residues: CASSQVDRTTNYGYTF.

This clone was counted between two and nine times. V usage is TRBV19 and J usage is TRBJ1-4, with D possibly being TRBD1 (5 bases). This CDR3 has 14 amino acids. Trimming took off 4 bases at V and 1 base at J, with 7 bases between the two ends. Germline V lookup: CDR1 LNHDA, CDR2 SQIVND (reference sequence). The CDR3: CASSTQGTNEKLFF. In DNA form, the CDR3 reads TGTGCCAGTAGTACGCAGGGAACTAATGAAAAACTGTTTTTT.

This sequence joins TRBV15 and TRBJ2-7, with D maybe TRBD2 (5 bases). V shed 1 base and J shed 0 bases, with 13 bases lying between them. The germline V gene has CDR1 LNHNV and CDR2 YYDKDF (reference sequence). This CDR3 contains 16 residues. CDR3 amino acids: CATSRGGSVNSYEQYF. CDR3 coding DNA: TGTGCCACCAGCAGAGGGGGTAGCGTGAACTCCTACGAGCAGTACTTC.